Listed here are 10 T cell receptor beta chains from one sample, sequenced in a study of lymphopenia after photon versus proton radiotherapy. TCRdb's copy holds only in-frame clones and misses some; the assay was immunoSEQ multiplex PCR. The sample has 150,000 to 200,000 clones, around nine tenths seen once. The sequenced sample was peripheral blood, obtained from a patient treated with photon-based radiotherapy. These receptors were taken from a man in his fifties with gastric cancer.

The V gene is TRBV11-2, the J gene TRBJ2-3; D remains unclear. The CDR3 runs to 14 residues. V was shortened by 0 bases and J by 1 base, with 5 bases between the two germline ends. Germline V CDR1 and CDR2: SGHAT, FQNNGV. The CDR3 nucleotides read TGTGCCAGCAGCTTAGACTCAGGCACAGATACGCAGTATTTT. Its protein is CASSLDSGTDTQYF.

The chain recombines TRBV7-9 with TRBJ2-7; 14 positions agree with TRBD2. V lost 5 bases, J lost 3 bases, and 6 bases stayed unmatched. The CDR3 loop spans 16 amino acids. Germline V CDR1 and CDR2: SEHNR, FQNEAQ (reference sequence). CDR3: CASSGGGTSGGYEQYF. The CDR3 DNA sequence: TGTGCCAGCAGCGGAGGAGGGACTAGCGGGGGCTACGAGCAGTACTTC.

The CDR3 here is CASSGQGGQPQHF. CDR3 nucleotides: TGTGCCAGCAGCGGACAGGGCGGTCAGCCCCAGCATTTT. The chain is built from TRBV6-6 and TRBJ1-5, with 8 bases matching TRBD1. CDR3 length: 13 amino acids. Germline CDR1 and CDR2: MNHNY and SVGAGI (reference sequence). V shed 6 bases, J shed 6 bases, and the junction held 4 bases outside the gene matches.

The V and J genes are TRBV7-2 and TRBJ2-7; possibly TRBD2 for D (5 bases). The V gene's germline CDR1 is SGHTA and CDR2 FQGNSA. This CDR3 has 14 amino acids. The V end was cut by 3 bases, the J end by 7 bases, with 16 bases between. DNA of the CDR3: TGTGCCAGCAGCTTGGGGAGCGCGGGTGGGGAGCAGTACTTC. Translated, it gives CASSLGSAGGEQYF.

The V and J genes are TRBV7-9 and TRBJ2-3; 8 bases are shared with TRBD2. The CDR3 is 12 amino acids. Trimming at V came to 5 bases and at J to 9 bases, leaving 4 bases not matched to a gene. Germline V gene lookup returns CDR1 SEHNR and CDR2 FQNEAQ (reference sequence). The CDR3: CASSKLAETQYF. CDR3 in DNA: TGTGCCAGCAGCAAACTAGCGGAAACGCAGTATTTT.

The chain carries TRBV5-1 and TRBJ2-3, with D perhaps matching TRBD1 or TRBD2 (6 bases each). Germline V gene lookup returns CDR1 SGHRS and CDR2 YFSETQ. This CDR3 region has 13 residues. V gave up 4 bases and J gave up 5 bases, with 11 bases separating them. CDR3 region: CASSQGGQDTQYF. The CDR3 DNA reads TGCGCCAGCAGCCAAGGGGGGCAAGATACGCAGTATTTT.

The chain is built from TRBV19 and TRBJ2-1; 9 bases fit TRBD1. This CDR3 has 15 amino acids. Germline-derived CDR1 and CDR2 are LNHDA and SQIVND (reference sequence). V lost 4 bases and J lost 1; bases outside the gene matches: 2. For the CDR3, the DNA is TGTGCCAGTAGTAAAGGACAGGGGTCCTACAATGAGCAGTTCTTC. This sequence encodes CASSKGQGSYNEQFF. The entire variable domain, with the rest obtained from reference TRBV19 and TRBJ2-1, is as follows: DGGITQSPKYLFRKEGQNVTLSCEQNLNHDAMYWYRQDPGQGLRLIYYSQIVNDFQKGDIAEGYSVSREKKESFPLTVTSAQKNPTAFYLCASSKGQGSYNEQFFGPGTRLTVL.

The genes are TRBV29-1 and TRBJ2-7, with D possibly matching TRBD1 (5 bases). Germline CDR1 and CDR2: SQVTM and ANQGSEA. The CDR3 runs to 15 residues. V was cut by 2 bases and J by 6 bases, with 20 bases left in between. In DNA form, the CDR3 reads TGCAGCGTTGAATACGATAGGGGTACTCCTGGCGAGCAGTACTTC. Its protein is CSVEYDRGTPGEQYF.

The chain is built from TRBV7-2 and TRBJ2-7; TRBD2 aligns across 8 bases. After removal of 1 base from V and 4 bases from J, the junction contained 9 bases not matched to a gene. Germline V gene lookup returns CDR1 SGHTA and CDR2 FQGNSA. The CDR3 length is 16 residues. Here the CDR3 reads CASSLGASGSGYEQYF. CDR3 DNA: TGTGCCAGCAGCTTAGGGGCAAGCGGGAGTGGGTACGAGCAGTACTTC. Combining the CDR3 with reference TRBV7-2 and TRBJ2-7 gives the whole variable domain GAGVSQSPSNKVTEKGKDVELRCDPISGHTALYWYRQSLGQGLEFLIYFQGNSAPDKSGLPSDRFSAERTGGSVSTLTIQRTQQEDSAVYLCASSLGASGSGYEQYFGPGTRLTVT.

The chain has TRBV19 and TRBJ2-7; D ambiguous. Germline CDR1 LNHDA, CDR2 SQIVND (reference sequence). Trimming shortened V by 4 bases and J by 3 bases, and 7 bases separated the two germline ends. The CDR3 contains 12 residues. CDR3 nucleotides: TGTGCCAGTAGTAATAGGGACTACGAGCAGTACTTC. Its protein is CASSNRDYEQYF.